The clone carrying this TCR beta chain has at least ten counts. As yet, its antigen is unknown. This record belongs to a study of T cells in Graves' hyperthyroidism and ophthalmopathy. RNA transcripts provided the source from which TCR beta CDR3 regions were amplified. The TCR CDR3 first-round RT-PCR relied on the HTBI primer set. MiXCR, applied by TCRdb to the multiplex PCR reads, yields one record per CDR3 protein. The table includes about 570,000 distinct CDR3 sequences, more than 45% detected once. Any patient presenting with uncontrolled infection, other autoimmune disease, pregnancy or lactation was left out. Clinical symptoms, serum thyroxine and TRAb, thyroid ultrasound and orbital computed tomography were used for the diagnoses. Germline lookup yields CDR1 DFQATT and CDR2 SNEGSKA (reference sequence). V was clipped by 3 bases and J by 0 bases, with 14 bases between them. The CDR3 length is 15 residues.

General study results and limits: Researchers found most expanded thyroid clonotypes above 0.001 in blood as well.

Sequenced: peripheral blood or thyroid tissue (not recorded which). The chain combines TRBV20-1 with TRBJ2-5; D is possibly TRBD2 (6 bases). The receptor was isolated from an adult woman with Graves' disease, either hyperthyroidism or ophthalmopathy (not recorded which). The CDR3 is CSASNLALYQETQYF. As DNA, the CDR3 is TGCAGTGCTAGTAATCTAGCGCTGTACCAAGAGACCCAGTACTTC.